This TCR beta chain stems from a study of cytomegalovirus exposure and HLA in healthy donors. The PCR made use of 60 Vbeta and 13 Jbeta primers. Using immunoSEQ multiplex PCR, the repertoire was profiled, and TCRdb retains in-frame clones only, with some absent. The table includes some 170,000 clones, about 82% detected once. About this clone: The germline gene is not matched at one end of the junction; a read error may be the cause.

The CDR3 contains 14 residues. Germline V gene data show CDR1 as MNHEY and CDR2 as SVGAGI. The clonotype was recovered from a woman in her twenties or thirties in good health and CMV-seropositive. This chain uses TRBV6-5 with TRBJ1-2; D not resolved. Sequencing was performed on PBMCs. The CDR3 loop is CASSYLEQSYGYIF. CDR3 nucleotides: TGTGCCAGCAGTTACCTCGAACAGTCTTATGGCTACATCTTC.